This T cell receptor (beta chain) derives from a study of cytomegalovirus exposure and HLA in healthy donors. Study results and limitations: Most TCRs appeared rarely, but some public TCRs recurred in many donors.

V lost 6 bases and J lost 4; bases outside the gene matches: 2. The CDR3 contains 12 residues. Per germline, CDR1 MNHEY and CDR2 SVGAGI. This table comes from immunoSEQ multiplex PCR, and its TCRdb copy is limited to in-frame clones, with some not included. The profile shows 220,000 or so clones, just over 90% of them singletons. Concerning this clone: Its antigen is undetermined.

The gene calls are TRBV6-5 and TRBJ1-1; 7 positions match TRBD1. The TCR was taken from a woman under 30 in good health and CMV-seronegative. Sequencing was done on a sample of PBMCs. CDR3 residues: CASRAGGTEAFF. For the CDR3, the DNA is TGTGCCAGCAGGGCAGGGGGCACTGAAGCTTTCTTT.